This TCR beta chain was identified in a study of tumor and adjacent non-tumor tissue in lung cancer. General study findings and limits: TCR diversity was significantly greater in tumor than normal lung tissue.

Germline V gives CDR1 ENHRY, CDR2 SYGVKD. The CDR3 length is 17 residues. A modified ARM-PCR protocol with three rounds of nested PCR amplified TCRbeta. One entry per CDR3 protein results from TCRdb running MiXCR on the multiplex PCR reads. The table lists 90,000 to 100,000 distinct CDR3 sequences, about 80% of them singletons, with more than 25% in the top ten. This clonotype was picked up one time. The antigen remains unidentified. One junction end disagrees with the germline gene, perhaps due to a read error. RNA was extracted from bulk tissue without any cell sorting. The normal lung tissue was taken more than 3 cm from the tumor edge.

Sequencing input: distant non-tumor lung tissue. The receptor's source is a man aged 55 to 70 with small cell lung cancer. This chain links TRBV10-3 with TRBJ1-5; D not resolved. CDR3 region: CTISELGGLGSNQPQHF. The DNA for the CDR3 is TGTACCATCAGTGAGTTAGGAGGGTTAGGCAGCAATCAGCCTCAGCATTTT.